These 16 T cell receptor beta chains were all obtained from the same sample, sequenced in a study of blood T cell repertoires in COVID-19 (dated by TCRdb to about 2020). The library was generated by the immunoSEQ multiplex PCR assay. Imported from immuneACCESS, the table was reduced by TCRdb to in-frame sequences with V and J called. These copies leave out some clones; in studies compared against another copy, an unresolved V gene accounts for under half, and the cause of the remainder is not known. The sample data list some 200,000 clones, and approximately 84% of these were observed just once. About 8% of the sample comes from the top ten. The sample consisted of peripheral blood. These receptors were obtained from a woman between 50 and 59 years old with active or convalescent COVID-19.

The chain recombines TRBV9 with TRBJ1-4; D uncertain. The V and J ends lost 5 bases and 8 bases respectively, with 19 bases between them. This CDR3 spans 15 amino acids. Germline V gene sequence: CDR1 SGDLS, CDR2 YYNGEE. The DNA for the CDR3 is TGTGCCAGCAGTTTCGGCGCGAGGGTAGGCGAAAAACTGTTTTTT. Its translation is CASSFGARVGEKLFF.

There are many counts of this clone. At one boundary the junction diverges from the germline segment, which might be a read error. The rearrangement links TRBV5-4 to TRBJ1-2; D might be TRBD1 (6 bases). The CDR3 is 15 residues long. CDR1 SGHNT and CDR2 YYREEE come from the germline V gene (reference sequence). The CDR3 DNA follows: TGTGCCAGCGGCTTCGGGGGGCCAACCAACTATGGCTACACCTTC. As protein: CASGFGGPTNYGYTF.

The rearrangement uses TRBV6-5 and TRBJ2-2, with D perhaps matching TRBD2 (6 bases). The CDR3 runs to 13 residues. CDR1 is MNHEY and CDR2 is SVGAGI in the germline V gene. The V end was cut by 8 bases, the J end by 2 bases, with 9 bases between. CDR3 sequence: CASGDLNTGELFF. The CDR3 DNA sequence: TGTGCCAGCGGGGACTTAAACACCGGGGAGCTGTTTTTT.

This clone was observed a handful of times. A junction end diverges from the germline sequence, so it may reflect a read error. The chain joins TRBV5-1 to TRBJ1-5; a weak D match, TRBD1 (5 bases). The CDR3 sequence is 17 residues long. Germline lookup yields CDR1 SGHRS and CDR2 YFSETQ. In nucleotides, the CDR3 is TGCGCCCGCAGCTCTGGACCGGGCGGGGGGGGCAATCAGCCCCAGCATTTT. Protein: CARSSGPGGGGNQPQHF.

This clone was seen once. The V call is TRBV7-9, the J call TRBJ2-5, with 11 bases identical to TRBD2. Germline lookup yields CDR1 SEHNR and CDR2 FQNEAQ (reference sequence). The CDR3 runs 15 residues. V lost 8 bases to trimming and J lost 1 base; unmatched junction nucleotides: 6. The CDR3 loop reads CASGNSGGAQETQYF. Here the CDR3 DNA reads TGTGCCAGCGGAAATAGCGGGGGGGCCCAAGAGACCCAGTACTTC.

V is TRBV28 and J is TRBJ1-4; 8 bases line up with TRBD1. CDR3 length: 19 residues. Germline CDR1 reads MDHEN; CDR2 reads SYDVKM. Trimming removed 7 bases from V and 3 bases from J; junction bases left unmatched: 19. The CDR3 spells CASNPTGTGAARANEKLFF. In nucleotides, the CDR3 is TGTGCCAGCAATCCGACCGGGACAGGCGCTGCGCGGGCTAATGAAAAACTGTTTTTT.

The chain uses TRBV4-1 and TRBJ1-5; D unclear. Trimming pared 4 bases from V and 6 bases from J, leaving 22 bases between. Looked up from germline, CDR1 is MGHRA and CDR2 is YSYEKL. CDR3 length: 17 amino acids. CDR3 nucleotide sequence: TGCGCCAGCAGCCCCCGGAGTGATGGCGGGTTAAGTCAGCCCCAGCATTTT. It encodes CASSPRSDGGLSQPQHF.

This chain connects TRBV5-1 to TRBJ2-5; 12 bases map to TRBD2. The trim removed 3 bases at V and 2 bases at J, leaving 5 bases unmatched. This CDR3 comprises 16 residues. The V gene's germline CDR1 is SGHRS and CDR2 YFSETQ. The CDR3 region is CASSSLLAGGQETQYF. CDR3 coding DNA: TGCGCCAGCAGCTCGCTACTAGCGGGGGGACAAGAGACCCAGTACTTC.

This chain links TRBV3-1 (or the pseudogene TRBV3-2) with TRBJ2-5; 9 nucleotides agree with TRBD1. Germline-derived CDR1 and CDR2 are LGHDT and YNNKEL (reference sequence). V gave up 3 bases and J gave up 5 bases; unmatched junction bases: 13. The CDR3 sequence is 17 residues long. The CDR3: CASSHTGTGSWWETQYF. The CDR3, as DNA: TGTGCCAGCAGCCATACCGGGACAGGGTCCTGGTGGGAGACCCAGTACTTC.

In the case of this clone: This specimen includes other DNA sequences encoding the same CDR3. The chain joins TRBV18 to TRBJ2-1; D possibly corresponds to TRBD1 (5 bases). In germline, CDR1 is KGHSH, CDR2 LQKENI. CDR3 length equals 13 residues. V was clipped by 3 bases and J by 4 bases, with 7 bases between them. DNA for the CDR3: TGTGCCAGCTCACCCCCAGGGTACAATGAGCAGTTCTTC. It translates to CASSPPGYNEQFF.

This clone was seen a single time. The gene calls are TRBV28 and TRBJ1-1; D is possibly TRBD1 (6 bases). Trimming took off 6 bases at V and 2 bases at J, with 16 bases between the two ends. CDR3 length equals 15 residues. Germline V gives CDR1 MDHEN, CDR2 SYDVKM. CDR3 in amino acids: CASSPRGGANTEAFF. The CDR3 nucleotides read TGTGCCAGCAGCCCCCGTGGGGGGGCAAACACTGAAGCTTTCTTT.

The rearrangement uses TRBV7-9 and TRBJ1-5; TRBD1 is a possible D gene (6 bases). Trimming pared 7 bases from V and 3 bases from J, leaving 13 bases between. This CDR3 comprises 14 residues. From germline, CDR1 is SEHNR and CDR2 FQNEAQ (reference sequence). In DNA, the CDR3 is TGTGCCAGCACTATACAGGGCTCCAATCAGCCCCAGCATTTT. Encoded protein: CASTIQGSNQPQHF.

CDR3 residues: CASSLGQVLQETQYF. The DNA of the CDR3 is TGCGCCAGCAGCTTGGGTCAGGTGTTGCAAGAGACCCAGTACTTC. The genes are TRBV5-1 and TRBJ2-5, with D uncertain. Between the trimmed V and J ends, which lost 0 bases and 2 bases, there was a span of 11 bases. This CDR3 is built from 15 residues. CDR1 is SGHRS and CDR2 is YFSETQ in the germline V gene.

This chain connects TRBV7-9 to TRBJ1-2, with D hard to call. CDR3 size: 12 residues. V was pared by 3 bases and J by 7 bases, with 9 bases between. Germline lookup yields CDR1 SEHNR and CDR2 FQNEAQ (reference sequence). The CDR3 coding sequence is TGTGCCAGCAGCTTGGAGTCTTTTGGCTACACCTTC. Its protein product is CASSLESFGYTF.

The DNA for the CDR3 is TGTGCCAGCATCCTCAGGGGGAGTGACTCTGCAGATACGCAGTATTTT. Translating it yields CASILRGSDSADTQYF. The J gene is TRBJ2-3, the V gene TRBV12-1; the DNA was not used to check the table's D call, TRBD1. TRBV12-1 counts as a pseudogene. The length of the CDR3 is 16 residues.

There are a few counts of this clone. This chain uses TRBV19 with TRBJ2-3; the D gene is possibly TRBD2 (7 bases). This CDR3 region has 15 residues. Germline V gene lookup returns CDR1 LNHDA and CDR2 SQIVND (reference sequence). V was clipped by 4 bases and J by 2 bases, with 13 bases between them. CDR3 in amino acids: CASSTRGAFTDTQYF. In DNA, the CDR3 is TGTGCCAGTAGTACCCGGGGGGCCTTCACAGATACGCAGTATTTT. Full variable domain (rest looked up from reference TRBV19 and TRBJ2-3): DGGITQSPKYLFRKEGQNVTLSCEQNLNHDAMYWYRQDPGQGLRLIYYSQIVNDFQKGDIAEGYSVSREKKESFPLTVTSAQKNPTAFYLCASSTRGAFTDTQYFGPGTRLTVL.